This T cell receptor (beta chain) was observed in a study of blood T cell repertoires in COVID-19. This table comes from immunoSEQ multiplex PCR, and its TCRdb copy is limited to in-frame clones, with some not included. In the table there are more than 95,000 clones, 85% to 90% of which are singletons. The table lists this clone with a few counts. The origin of this receptor is an older woman in a cohort sampled during active or convalescent COVID-19. Sequenced sample: peripheral blood.

The CDR3 sequence: CASSLPGALETQYF. CDR3 nucleotide sequence: TGTGCCAGCAGCTTGCCAGGGGCCCTGGAGACCCAGTACTTC. J is TRBJ2-5 and V is TRBV11-3, with D perhaps matching TRBD1 (6 bases). The V gene lost 3 bases and the J gene lost 5 bases, with 13 bases spanning the gap. CDR3 size: 14 residues. Per germline, CDR1 SGHNT and CDR2 YENEEA.